A selection of T cell receptor beta chains follows, all from one sample in a study of blood T cell repertoires in COVID-19. Here immunoSEQ multiplex PCR was the method, and the copy in TCRdb shows in-frame clones only, minus some. The top ten clones hold approximately 5% of a sample with more than 300,000 clones, roughly nine tenths of them seen once. Sample: PBMCs or T cells enriched from blood (not recorded which). These receptors all stem from a young woman who had recovered from COVID-19. CDR3s include the opening cysteine and the closing phenylalanine or tryptophan.

v_call cdr3_aa
TRBV10-3 CAISRDRAETQYF
TRBV7-2 CASSPSGRNNNSPLHF
TRBV7-2 CASSSPWQGAYNSPLHF
TRBV6-5 CASSYSPPLNTEAFF
TRBV27 CASLRTVNTEAFF
TRBV11-2 CASSSWQGIGYGYTF
TRBV19 CASRAGAATNYGYTF
TRBV6-1 CASSGGTGGGYQPQHF
TRBV6-2/TRBV6-3 CASSDRGKTEAFF
TRBV19 CASSFLEMAEAFF
TRBV24-1 CATSAGGSNQPQHF
TRBV14 CASSQPMGRKSYGYTF
TRBV18 CASSPTPSGGPTDTQYF
TRBV30 CAWSVKPAGELFF
TRBV11-2 CASSLGRGPDEQFF
TRBV7-8 CASSPRLAGANTGELFF
TRBV29-1 CSPWGVGGNTEAFF
TRBV30 CAWSVTRQPQHF
TRBV4-2 CASSLLGAAYNEQFF
TRBV19 CASKGTGGNTGELFF
TRBV19 CASGKLAASRNEQFF
TRBV4-2 CASSQAPRQANYGYTF
TRBV6-5 CASLGTLVNEQFF
TRBV4-3 CASSQATGTNTGELFF
TRBV4-2 CASSRAGGGRETQYF
TRBV9 CASSQGAAGGYTF
TRBV19 CATTQGARTEAFF
TRBV19 CASSMSPRLKVDTIYF
TRBV15 CATSRNRDTIGYTF
TRBV3-1/TRBV3-2 CASSQGQGAAFF
TRBV27 CASRFTGSFYEQYF
TRBV3-1/TRBV3-2 CASSQRQAHYGYTF
TRBV21-1 CARMSGARPNEQFF
TRBV19 CASSFAGDNWVGQHF
TRBV5-1 CASSFGDRGLDEQFF
TRBV7-8 CASSLGQGLYGYTF
TRBV11-2 CASSFRVSNSPLHF
TRBV19 CASSIFFPRGGSSYEQYF
TRBV5-5 CASSLGGQANTEAFF
TRBV5-1 CASSAQSLANYGYTF
TRBV4-1 CASSLDKLTDGYTF
TRBV3-1/TRBV3-2 CASSLPDRGKRQETQYF
TRBV2 CASSGYRGFGYTF
TRBV18 CASSPGVGTANGYTF
TRBV30 CAWSPLHEQYF
TRBV7-9 CASRRSGEDTQYF
TRBV5-5 CASSSGTSGGATDTQYF
TRBV7-9 CASSLEGASYSPLHF
TRBV19 CASSTRTAMYGYTF
TRBV5-6 CASSAGTGEAFF
TRBV3-1/TRBV3-2 CASSQDGSHIRGEQFF
TRBV2 CASSEGGPQQGYGYTF
TRBV19 CASSIDVVGQVQHF
TRBV11-2 CASSLVGGSTGNTIYF
TRBV3-1/TRBV3-2 CASSQVGTPSGANVLTF
TRBV7-9 CASSFGTGGDTQYF
TRBV7-9 CASSLGGGVSYNEQFF
TRBV5-4 CASSLDYEQYF